This T cell receptor beta chain was found in a study of CD8 T cells in Susac syndrome. Negative isolation yielded CD4+ and CD8+ T cells, and FACS enriched TEMRA cells. cDNA came from about 0.5 to 1 ug RNA primed by random hexamers. Multiplex immunoSEQ PCR targeted 54 Vbeta and 13 Jbeta TCR beta segments. TCRdb reanalysed the immunoSEQ multiplex PCR reads using MiXCR and keeps one entry per CDR3 protein. This table has 150,000 to 200,000 distinct CDR3 sequences, less than 95% appearing once. This CDR3 contains 14 residues. CDR1 and CDR2 from the germline V gene are SGHTA and FQGTGA. Trimming cost V 6 bases and J 5 bases, with 13 bases left between them.

The receptor was isolated from a human donor in good health. The sequencing input was CD4+ T cells from PBMCs. V gene TRBV7-3 combines with J gene TRBJ2-2, with D unclear. The chain's CDR3 is CASRIKTGTGELFF. In DNA, the CDR3 is TGTGCCAGCAGGATCAAAACTGGTACCGGGGAGCTGTTTTTT.